Each of the 9 T cell receptor beta chains below was sequenced from the same sample in a study of PD-L1 blockade in urothelial cancer. Libraries were prepared by immunoSEQ multiplex PCR; TCRdb keeps only in-frame clonotypes and omits some of them. The table lists about 38,000 clones, 82% of them singletons, with about 17% in the top ten. The specimen comprised PBMCs, sampled around atezolizumab (anti-PD-L1) treatment. These receptors all stem from a man aged 55 to 70 with urothelial cancer.

J is TRBJ1-1 and V is TRBV10-3; 8 bases align to TRBD1. This CDR3 has 14 residues. The V and J ends lost 8 bases and 6 bases, in that order; junction bases with no gene match: 11. Germline loops: CDR1 ENHRY, CDR2 SYGVKD. In DNA form, the CDR3 reads TGTGCCATCGGACAGGGACGAGGTGGGGCTGAAGCTTTCTTT. Protein sequence: CAIGQGRGGAEAFF.

V is TRBV10-3 and J is TRBJ1-3; TRBD1 agrees at 10 bases. Germline loops: CDR1 ENHRY, CDR2 SYGVKD. The CDR3 is 14 amino acids. The V and J ends lost 6 bases and 3 bases, in that order; junction bases with no gene match: 2. This chain's CDR3 is CAIRRDRGGNTIYF. Written as DNA, the CDR3 is TGTGCCATCAGGCGGGACAGGGGTGGAAACACCATATATTTT.

The chain couples TRBV11-2 to TRBJ2-7; 7 positions match TRBD1. Germline V gives CDR1 SGHAT, CDR2 FQNNGV. Trimming at V came to 5 bases and at J to 6 bases, leaving 10 bases not matched to a gene. The CDR3 spans 14 residues. This CDR3 reads CASSKRQGSGEQYF. DNA of the CDR3: TGTGCCAGCAGCAAACGACAGGGTTCGGGCGAGCAGTACTTC. Full variable domain (outside the CDR3, taken from reference TRBV11-2 and TRBJ2-7): EAGVAQSPRYKIIEKRQSVAFWCNPISGHATLYWYQQILGQGPKLLIQFQNNGVVDDSQLPKDRFSAERLKGVDSTLKIQPAKLEDSAVYLCASSKRQGSGEQYFGPGTRLTVT.

The V and J genes are TRBV5-8 and TRBJ2-1; TRBD2 agrees at 8 bases. This CDR3 has 16 amino acids. Trimming cost V 0 bases and J 11 bases; bases outside gene matches: 13. CDR1 and CDR2 (germline): SGHTS, YDEGEE. The CDR3 DNA is TGTGCCAGCAGCTTGGTCCGCGGGGGGCCCAGGGGAAAGCAGTTCTTC. This gives the protein CASSLVRGGPRGKQFF. The entire variable domain, with the rest obtained from reference TRBV5-8 and TRBJ2-1, is as follows: EAGVTQSPTHLIKTRGQQATLRCSPISGHTSVYWYQQALGLGLQFLLWYDEGEERNRGNFPPRFSGRQFPNYSSELNVNALELEDSALYLCASSLVRGGPRGKQFFGPGTRLTVL.

J is TRBJ1-4 and V is TRBV6-5, with 10 bases that match TRBD1. The CDR3 runs 14 residues. The germline V gene encodes CDR1 MNHEY and CDR2 SVGAGI. The V segment lost 5 bases and the J segment 5 bases; nucleotides outside the gene matches: 2. This CDR3 reads CASSEDRGNEKLFF. The CDR3 region has the DNA TGTGCCAGCAGTGAGGACAGGGGGAATGAAAAACTGTTTTTT.

The chain recombines TRBV27 with TRBJ2-3, with a weak D call TRBD2 (6 bases). Trimming took 3 bases from V and 1 from J, leaving 11 bases between them. The CDR3 is made up of 15 amino acids. CDR1 is MNHEY and CDR2 is SMNVEV in the germline V gene (reference sequence). The CDR3 is CASSFEEGRTDTQYF. The DNA for the CDR3 is TGTGCCAGCAGTTTCGAGGAGGGGCGCACAGATACGCAGTATTTT.

The chain links TRBV7-9 to TRBJ2-3; 13 bases align to TRBD2. Germline V gene sequence: CDR1 SEHNR, CDR2 FQNEAQ (reference sequence). The CDR3 contains 19 residues. J gave up 6 bases and V 1 base, and 13 bases lay outside the gene matches. CDR3 region: CASSLGVGLAGRIRDTQYF. The CDR3 DNA reads TGTGCCAGCAGCTTAGGGGTGGGACTAGCGGGAAGGATTCGGGATACGCAGTATTTT.

Written as DNA, the CDR3 is TGTGCCAGCAGACCTACTAGCGGGGGCTACAATGAGCAGTTCTTC. The encoded protein is CASRPTSGGYNEQFF. V usage is TRBV28 and J usage is TRBJ2-1, with 11 bases fitting TRBD2. J gave up 3 bases and V 6 bases, and 4 bases lay outside the gene matches. From germline, CDR1 is MDHEN and CDR2 SYDVKM. CDR3 length equals 15 residues.

The rearrangement joins TRBV4-1 to TRBJ2-3; TRBD1 agrees at 10 bases. CDR3 length equals 16 residues. The junction had 8 bases not matched to a gene; V was cut back by 4 bases and J by 4 bases. Germline values: CDR1 MGHRA, CDR2 YSYEKL. The CDR3 nucleotides are TGCGCCAGCAGCCCCCGGGGACAGGGGAAGTCAGATACGCAGTATTTT. This sequence encodes CASSPRGQGKSDTQYF.